The 17 T cell receptor beta chains reported below all come from one sample, sequenced in a study of blood T cells in healthy people across ages. For the second PCR, which ran for roughly 7 to 11 cycles, a sample-barcoded 5' primer and a J-beta primer mix were used. Using its own MiXCR run on the 5' RACE reads, TCRdb lists one record per CDR3 protein. Here the sample spans about 1 million distinct CDR3 sequences, 20% to 25% being singletons. Another study also made use of these data, one on T cells of mothers and their children.

Sequencing was carried out using blood. All receptors come from a girl aged 2 to 9 in good health.

This clonotype came up a few times. The junction differs from germline at one of its ends, possibly a read error. The chain uses TRBV3-1 and TRBJ1-3; D unclear. In germline, CDR1 is LGHDT, CDR2 YNNKEL (reference sequence). The CDR3 has 14 residues. CDR3 in amino acids: CTSSRISLGNTIYF. The CDR3 DNA follows: TGTACCAGCAGCCGCATATCTCTCGGAAACACCATATATTTT.

This clonotype was seen repeatedly, ten times or more. The chain uses TRBV4-1 and TRBJ1-1; D may be TRBD1 (5 bases). The CDR3 consists of 16 residues. CDR1 and CDR2 from the germline V gene are MGHRA and YSYEKL. V shed 1 base and J shed 2 bases, with 14 bases lying between them. DNA for the CDR3: TGCGCCAGCAGCCAAGTCCCGGACAACTTAAACACTGAAGCTTTCTTT. Its translation is CASSQVPDNLNTEAFF.

This chain connects TRBV7-2 to TRBJ2-7; D is tentatively TRBD1 or TRBD2 (6 bases each). V was shortened by 1 base and J by 6 bases, with 19 bases between the two germline ends. Germline lookup yields CDR1 SGHTA and CDR2 FQGNSA. CDR3 size: 16 residues. The CDR3 here is CASSLGSVVGGIEQYF. CDR3 in DNA: TGTGCCAGCAGCTTAGGTTCTGTAGTCGGGGGCATCGAGCAGTACTTC.

The V call is TRBV27, the J call TRBJ1-5; 8 nucleotides align to TRBD1. The J segment lost 7 bases and the V segment lost 10 bases, leaving 12 bases of the junction unmatched. CDR3 length equals 14 residues. Germline V gene sequence: CDR1 MNHEY, CDR2 SMNVEV (reference sequence). CDR3 DNA: TGTGCCATTTCGGACAGGGTCGTAGAACAGCCCCAGCATTTT. Amino acid sequence: CAISDRVVEQPQHF.

V is TRBV5-8 and J is TRBJ1-4; D not resolved. V lost 6 bases, J lost 10 bases, and 13 bases lay in between. The CDR3 runs to 12 residues. Germline V lookup: CDR1 SGHTS, CDR2 YDEGEE. The CDR3 loop is CASTPPLGKLFF. The CDR3 DNA follows: TGTGCCAGCACCCCTCCTTTAGGAAAACTGTTTTTT.

This clonotype has just a few counts. The genes are TRBV20-1 and TRBJ2-1; TRBD2 agrees at 7 bases. V trimming: 1 base; J trimming: 0 bases; junction bases outside the gene matches: 3. This CDR3 contains 15 residues. In germline, CDR1 is DFQATT, CDR2 SNEGSKA (reference sequence). The CDR3 nucleotides read TGCAGTGCTAGAGCGGGCGGGAGCTCCTACAATGAGCAGTTCTTC. The encoded protein is CSARAGGSSYNEQFF.

At least ten counts were recorded for this clonotype. The chain is built from TRBV20-1 and TRBJ2-7; 8 positions match TRBD1. This CDR3 region has 13 residues. V trimming: 3 bases; J trimming: 2 bases; junction bases outside the gene matches: 3. Germline CDR1 and CDR2: DFQATT and SNEGSKA (reference sequence). CDR3 bases: TGCAGTGCTAGGGACAGGGCAACCTACGAGCAGTACTTC. It specifies CSARDRATYEQYF.

This clonotype was seen a few times. The chain has TRBV9 and TRBJ2-6; D gene unclear. CDR1 SGDLS and CDR2 YYNGEE come from the germline V gene. V lost 1 base, J lost 0 bases, and 2 bases lay in between. CDR3 size: 14 residues. The CDR3 bases are TGTGCCAGCAGCGTACACTCTGGGGCCAACGTCCTGACTTTC. This codes for CASSVHSGANVLTF.

This clonotype was picked up many times. The V and J genes are TRBV28 and TRBJ2-5; D is unresolved. V was cut by 5 bases and J by 1 base, with 8 bases left in between. The CDR3 totals 13 residues. CDR1 and CDR2 from the germline V gene are MDHEN and SYDVKM. The DNA of the CDR3 is TGTGCCAGCAGTCAGGATTTCCAAGAGACCCAGTACTTC. This sequence encodes CASSQDFQETQYF.

The chain couples TRBV6-5 to TRBJ1-2; TRBD1 matches 7 bases. Losses at the gene ends were 4 bases for V and 0 bases for J; bases not matched to a gene: 8. The germline V gene encodes CDR1 MNHEY and CDR2 SVGAGI. The CDR3 sequence is 16 residues long. The CDR3 spells CASSSLWDRSNYGYTF. CDR3 bases: TGTGCCAGCAGTTCCTTATGGGACAGATCTAACTATGGCTACACCTTC.

This clonotype has a handful of counts. In nucleotides, the CDR3 is TGTGCCAGCAGCCTCCGGGCCTCGGGGGAGACCCAGTACTTC. Translated, it gives CASSLRASGETQYF. The V call is TRBV3-1, the J call TRBJ2-5, with D possibly TRBD2 on 5 matching bases. Between the trimmed V and J ends, which lost 4 bases and 5 bases, there was a span of 14 bases. Per germline, CDR1 LGHDT and CDR2 YNNKEL (reference sequence). The length of the CDR3 is 14 residues.

This clonotype appeared a few times. The chain combines TRBV15 with TRBJ2-5, with 10 bases that match TRBD2. The CDR3 spans 17 residues. Germline CDR1 and CDR2: LNHNV and YYDKDF (reference sequence). The junction had 13 bases not matched to a gene; V was cut back by 4 bases and J by 5 bases. CDR3 in DNA: TGTGCCACCAGCACCCGAATTCGACTAGCGGGCGTCGAGACCCAGTACTTC. Its protein product is CATSTRIRLAGVETQYF.

The chain uses TRBV29-1 and TRBJ2-1; D unclear. Germline CDR1 and CDR2: SQVTM and ANQGSEA. The ends were cut back, 8 bases at V and 6 bases at J, with 20 bases in the middle. CDR3 length equals 14 residues. This CDR3 is CSSGSWELTNEQFF. The CDR3 nucleotides read TGCAGCTCTGGCTCTTGGGAACTTACCAATGAGCAGTTCTTC.

This clonotype has a handful of counts. This chain connects TRBV5-1 to TRBJ2-5; D might be TRBD2 (6 bases). From germline, CDR1 is SGHRS and CDR2 YFSETQ. The length of the CDR3 is 16 residues. V was pared by 4 bases and J by 4 bases, with 20 bases between. The CDR3 DNA sequence: TGCGCCAGCAGCCCATCCACGGAGGGGATGGGAGAGACCCAGTACTTC. Protein sequence: CASSPSTEGMGETQYF.

The chain has TRBV11-3 and TRBJ2-3; TRBD2 might be the D (6 bases). The length of the CDR3 is 15 residues. The germline V and J ends were trimmed by 5 bases and 1 base, with 13 bases remaining between them. The germline CDR1 and CDR2 sequences are SGHNT and YENEEA. CDR3 coding DNA: TGTGCCAGCAGCCCTAGCGAGTGGGGCACAGATACGCAGTATTTT. Encoded protein: CASSPSEWGTDTQYF. Combining the CDR3 with reference TRBV11-3 and TRBJ2-3 gives the whole variable domain EAGVVQSPRYKIIEKKQPVAFWCNPISGHNTLYWYLQNLGQGPELLIRYENEEAVDDSQLPKDRFSAERLKGVDSTLKIQPAELGDSAVYLCASSPSEWGTDTQYFGPGTRLTVL.

Only a few counts were recorded for this clonotype. This sequence joins TRBV7-2 and TRBJ2-5; no firm D call. Germline assignment: CDR1 SGHTA and CDR2 FQGNSA. The V and J ends lost 3 bases and 0 bases respectively, with 14 bases between them. CDR3 length equals 16 residues. The CDR3 nucleotides are TGTGCCAGCAGCTTCGATAGGACGGGTTACCAAGAGACCCAGTACTTC. Amino acids: CASSFDRTGYQETQYF.

CDR3 residues: CSARDYGDREQETQYF. CDR3 DNA sequence: TGCAGTGCTAGAGATTATGGGGACAGGGAACAAGAGACCCAGTACTTC. The chain joins TRBV20-1 to TRBJ2-5; TRBD1 matches 9 bases. Germline lookup yields CDR1 DFQATT and CDR2 SNEGSKA (reference sequence). The CDR3 length is 16 residues. The trim removed 0 bases at V and 2 bases at J, leaving 7 bases unmatched.